One sample yielded the 25 T cell receptor beta chains listed below, sequenced in a study of blood T cell repertoires in COVID-19. TCRdb's table, derived via immunoSEQ multiplex PCR, lists solely in-frame clones and lacks some. The sample carries 65,000 to 80,000 clones, more than 65% recorded once. The sample consisted of peripheral blood. These receptors were obtained from a man in his forties or fifties with acute or convalescent COVID-19.

J is TRBJ2-1 and V is TRBV5-6; TRBD1 aligns across 8 bases. The germline CDR1 and CDR2 sequences are SGHDT and YYEEEE. The CDR3 is 15 residues long. J gave up 4 bases and V 0 bases, and 3 bases lay outside the gene matches. In DNA, the CDR3 is TGTGCCAGCAGCTTGGAACAGGGGGTATACAATGAGCAGTTCTTC. This gives the protein CASSLEQGVYNEQFF.

The rearrangement joins TRBV10-1 to TRBJ1-2; D perhaps matches TRBD1 (5 bases). V shed 4 bases and J shed 5 bases, with 11 bases lying between them. Germline CDR1 is WNHNN and CDR2 is SYGVQD (reference sequence). This CDR3 is 13 amino acids long. CDR3 loop: CASSADSKYGYTF. CDR3 DNA: TGCGCCAGCAGTGCAGACAGCAAGTATGGCTACACCTTC.

The gene calls are TRBV9 and TRBJ2-1; no reliable D call. The ends were cut back, 4 bases at V and 2 bases at J, with 22 bases in the middle. Germline CDR1 reads SGDLS; CDR2 reads YYNGEE. CDR3 length: 18 residues. The CDR3 here is CASSPREVKQTPYNEQFF. The CDR3 DNA sequence: TGTGCCAGCAGCCCGCGAGAGGTTAAACAAACCCCCTACAATGAGCAGTTCTTC. The full variable domain, rest sourced from reference TRBV9 and TRBJ2-1, is DSGVTQTPKHLITATGQRVTLRCSPRSGDLSVYWYQQSLDQGLQFLIQYYNGEERAKGNILERFSAQQFPDLHSELNLSSLELGDSALYFCASSPREVKQTPYNEQFFGPGTRLTVL.

The V call is TRBV7-2, the J call TRBJ1-1, with 8 bases fitting TRBD1. Germline loops: CDR1 SGHTA, CDR2 FQGNSA. The CDR3 loop spans 15 amino acids. Trimming removed 3 bases from V and 1 base from J; junction bases left unmatched: 4. The CDR3: CASSLAGGPNTEAFF. In nucleotides, the CDR3 is TGTGCCAGCAGCTTGGCAGGGGGCCCGAACACTGAAGCTTTCTTT.

This rearrangement joins TRBV28 to TRBJ2-2; possible D gene TRBD2, 5 bases. CDR1 is MDHEN and CDR2 is SYDVKM in the germline V gene. The CDR3 sequence is 13 residues long. Trimming cost V 6 bases and J 7 bases, with 12 bases left between them. The DNA for the CDR3 is TGTGCCAGCAGAGTTGGCGGAGGCGGGGAGCTGTTTTTT. This sequence encodes CASRVGGGGELFF. Using reference TRBV28 and TRBJ2-2 for the parts outside the CDR3, the full variable domain is DVKVTQSSRYLVKRTGEKVFLECVQDMDHENMFWYRQDPGLGLRLIYFSYDVKMKEKGDIPEGYSVSREKKERFSLILESASTNQTSMYLCASRVGGGGELFFGEGSRLTVL.

The chain is built from TRBV30 and TRBJ1-1, with 11 positions matching TRBD1. The CDR3 is 13 residues long. From germline, CDR1 is GTSNPN and CDR2 SVGIG (reference sequence). Losses at the gene ends were 5 bases for V and 5 bases for J; bases not matched to a gene: 4. In nucleotides, the CDR3 is TGTGCCTGGGAACGGGACAGGGGGACTGAAGCTTTCTTT. The encoded protein is CAWERDRGTEAFF.

This sequence joins TRBV7-9 and TRBJ1-6, with 7 bases identical to TRBD1. Trimming at V came to 5 bases and at J to 6 bases, leaving 4 bases not matched to a gene. The CDR3 sequence is 14 residues long. Germline values: CDR1 SEHNR, CDR2 FQNEAQ (reference sequence). The CDR3 DNA reads TGTGCCAGCAGCCTGACAGGGTCTAATTCACCCCTCCACTTT. Translation: CASSLTGSNSPLHF.

This clone was counted only a few times. The chain has TRBV5-5 and TRBJ1-4; 7 positions match TRBD1. The germline V gene has CDR1 SGHKS and CDR2 YYEKEE (reference sequence). The CDR3 runs 15 residues. V shed 4 bases, J shed 3 bases, and the junction held 6 bases outside the gene matches. The DNA for the CDR3 is TGTGCCAGCAGCACCCGGGGACAGTCTAATGAAAAACTGTTTTTT. This sequence encodes CASSTRGQSNEKLFF.

The chain links TRBV5-5 to TRBJ2-5; the D gene is possibly TRBD2 (5 bases). Germline loops: CDR1 SGHKS, CDR2 YYEKEE (reference sequence). V was shortened by 0 bases and J by 4 bases, with 10 bases between the two germline ends. The CDR3 totals 14 residues. This CDR3 reads CASSLVGVSETQYF. In nucleotides, the CDR3 is TGTGCCAGCAGCTTGGTCGGGGTTTCAGAGACCCAGTACTTC.

This chain joins TRBV4-3 and TRBJ2-3, with D perhaps TRBD2 (6 bases). With 0 bases removed from V and 0 bases from J, the gap between germline ends came to 10 bases. The CDR3 is made up of 16 amino acids. Germline V lookup: CDR1 LGHNA, CDR2 YSLEER. CDR3 coding DNA: TGCGCCAGCAGCCAAGAGGAGGGGCGTAGCACAGATACGCAGTATTTT. Encoded protein: CASSQEEGRSTDTQYF.

This clone showed up just a few times. This rearrangement joins TRBV6-5 to TRBJ2-3; 8 nucleotides agree with TRBD1. After removal of 6 bases from V and 5 bases from J, the junction contained 7 bases not matched to a gene. CDR3 size: 14 residues. Germline values: CDR1 MNHEY, CDR2 SVGAGI. The CDR3, as DNA: TGTGCCAGCAGGTCAGGGGGCAAAGGAGATACGCAGTATTTT. This translates into CASRSGGKGDTQYF.

The V call is TRBV5-1, the J call TRBJ1-6; D unclear. Trimming removed 1 base at V and 5 bases at J, with 7 bases between. CDR3 length: 14 residues. The germline gives CDR1 SGHRS, CDR2 YFSETQ. The CDR3 coding sequence is TGCGCCAGCAGCTTGTCGGGGAATAATTCACCCCTCCACTTT. It is translated as CASSLSGNNSPLHF.

V gene TRBV18 combines with J gene TRBJ2-5; 9 bases map to TRBD1. Germline V gene sequence: CDR1 KGHSH, CDR2 LQKENI. Losses at the gene ends were 4 bases for V and 2 bases for J; bases not matched to a gene: 5. CDR3 length: 15 residues. The CDR3 sequence: CASSLDRGPQETQYF. For the CDR3, the DNA is TGTGCCAGCTCACTGGACAGGGGTCCTCAAGAGACCCAGTACTTC.

The chain recombines TRBV7-3 with TRBJ2-5; 10 nucleotides agree with TRBD1. Germline CDR1 reads SGHTA; CDR2 reads FQGTGA. The junction had 21 bases not matched to a gene; V was cut back by 4 bases and J by 7 bases. CDR3 length equals 19 residues. The CDR3 nucleotides are TGTGCCAGCAGCTCAAAAGGGACAGGGGAAAATCTCGGTCGTGGGACCCAGTACTTC. Its protein is CASSSKGTGENLGRGTQYF.

V and J are TRBV12-3 or TRBV12-4 and TRBJ2-3; a weak D match, TRBD1 (6 bases). The CDR3 runs to 13 residues. Trimming cost V 4 bases and J 7 bases, with 12 bases left between them. CDR3 loop: CASSSLQGNTQYF. The CDR3 DNA sequence: TGTGCCAGCAGTTCGCTACAGGGCAATACGCAGTATTTT.

V is TRBV7-3 and J is TRBJ1-1; 10 bases are a match to TRBD1. CDR1 is SGHTA and CDR2 is FQGTGA in the germline V gene. V dropped 2 bases and J dropped 4; count of bases not matched to a gene: 4. This CDR3 comprises 15 residues. The CDR3 here is CASSLGTGAATEAFF. The CDR3 DNA reads TGTGCCAGCAGCTTAGGGACAGGGGCGGCCACTGAAGCTTTCTTT.

The rearrangement joins TRBV6-2 or TRBV6-3 to TRBJ1-5; 7 bases match TRBD1. Trimming at V came to 2 bases and at J to 6 bases, leaving 7 bases not matched to a gene. This CDR3 is built from 15 residues. CDR1 MNHEY and CDR2 SVGEGT come from the germline V gene. CDR3 sequence: CASSYTRGHGQPQHF. CDR3 sequence (DNA): TGTGCCAGCAGTTACACAAGGGGGCATGGTCAGCCCCAGCATTTT.

The chain is built from TRBV20-1 and TRBJ1-1; tentative D call: TRBD1 (6 bases). The germline V gene encodes CDR1 DFQATT and CDR2 SNEGSKA (reference sequence). V lost 3 bases and J lost 5, with 13 bases in between. There are 13 residues in the CDR3. Written as DNA, the CDR3 is TGCAGTGCTAGTCGGGGGGCTGAGACTGAAGCTTTCTTT. Protein: CSASRGAETEAFF.

The chain employs TRBV5-1 and TRBJ2-7, with 7 bases fitting TRBD2. Germline V CDR1 and CDR2: SGHRS, YFSETQ. The CDR3 is made up of 14 amino acids. The junction had 6 bases not matched to a gene; V was cut back by 2 bases and J by 4 bases. CDR3 bases: TGCGCCAGCAGCTTCGGGGGACTACGATACGAGCAGTACTTC. Amino acid sequence: CASSFGGLRYEQYF.

The rearrangement joins TRBV23-1 to TRBJ2-7; no reliable D call. TRBV23-1 qualifies as an ORF whose function is uncertain. CDR3 size: 12 residues. V was cut by 0 bases and J by 6 bases, with 6 bases left in between. CDR3 protein: CASSQSGGEQYF. The DNA of the CDR3 is TGCGCCAGCAGTCAATCTGGCGGCGAGCAGTACTTC.

The chain combines TRBV13 with TRBJ2-6; the D gene is possibly TRBD1 (5 bases). V lost 7 bases, J lost 2 bases, and 15 bases lay in between. Germline-derived CDR1 and CDR2 are PRHDT and FYEKMQ (reference sequence). There are 16 residues in the CDR3. For the CDR3, the DNA is TGTGCCAGCACCGTCGCCTCAGGGACTGGGGCCAACGTCCTGACTTTC. Translation: CASTVASGTGANVLTF.

The chain joins TRBV9 to TRBJ1-5; D is unresolved. Germline V gives CDR1 SGDLS, CDR2 YYNGEE. The V end was cut by 4 bases, the J end by 3 bases, with 8 bases between. CDR3 length: 13 residues. This CDR3 reads CASSPGNNQPQHF. The CDR3 DNA reads as TGTGCCAGCAGCCCGGGAAACAATCAGCCCCAGCATTTT.

The CDR3 nucleotides are TGTGCCACCAGCAGATCTAAACAGGGGGCGGTGGCTGGCTACACCTTC. Protein: CATSRSKQGAVAGYTF. The chain recombines TRBV15 with TRBJ1-2; 9 bases are shared with TRBD1. The CDR3 has 16 amino acids. Losses at the gene ends were 2 bases for V and 7 bases for J; bases not matched to a gene: 11. Germline-derived CDR1 and CDR2 are LNHNV and YYDKDF (reference sequence).

This chain connects TRBV11-1 to TRBJ1-1, with D tentatively TRBD1 (6 bases). V was pared by 4 bases and J by 2 bases, with 11 bases between. Germline V lookup: CDR1 SGHAT, CDR2 FQDESV (reference sequence). The CDR3 is made up of 14 amino acids. The DNA for the CDR3 is TGTGCCAGCAGCTCTACAGGGTTTAACACTGAAGCTTTCTTT. Translating it yields CASSSTGFNTEAFF.

This clone has more than one count but fewer than ten. This chain uses TRBV7-8 with TRBJ1-1, with D perhaps TRBD1 (5 bases). V was clipped by 5 bases and J by 5 bases, with 18 bases between them. The V gene's germline CDR1 is SGHVS and CDR2 FQNEAQ. This CDR3 has 15 residues. CDR3 sequence (DNA): TGTGCCAGCAGCCCCCCGAGGTCAGGGCCAACTGAAGCTTTCTTT. Translating it yields CASSPPRSGPTEAFF.